These T cell receptor beta chains were read from a single sample in a study of CD8+ T cells in alopecia areata. TCRdb keeps only in-frame clones here, not all; method: immunoSEQ multiplex PCR. The sample has around 99,000 clones; 84% are singletons. Specimen: CD8+ T cells sorted from blood, collected at week 24, from a patient treated with tofacitinib. The receptors originated from a human donor with alopecia areata. CDR3s include the opening cysteine and the closing phenylalanine or tryptophan. D genes are given only for firm matches. Clone size, where shown, is once, few, many, or a class for clones that have expanded.

v_call	d_call	clone_size	j_call	cdr3_aa	cdr3_nt
TRBV7-9	TRBD1	NA	TRBJ2-7	CASSLARSGGEQYF	TGTGCCAGCAGCTTAGCGAGATCAGGGGGAGAGCAGTACTTC
TRBV29-1	TRBD2	NA	TRBJ2-3	CSARASRRGEVTDTQYF	TGCAGCGCCAGGGCGTCCCGCCGGGGGGAGGTCACAGATACGCAGTATTTT
TRBV28	TRBD2	NA	TRBJ2-7	CASTSSGEVYEQYF	TGTGCCAGCACCTCTAGCGGGGAAGTCTACGAGCAGTACTTC
TRBV5-6	TRBD1	NA	TRBJ2-1	CASSPLGQGAWDEQFF	TGTGCCAGCAGCCCTCTGGGACAGGGGGCTTGGGATGAGCAGTTCTTC
TRBV19	NA	NA	TRBJ2-7	CASSWGGADEQYF	TGTGCCAGTAGTTGGGGGGGCGCCGACGAGCAGTACTTC
TRBV2	TRBD2	NA	TRBJ2-3	CASITSGGSTDTQYF	TGTGCCAGCATCACTAGCGGGGGCTCCACAGATACGCAGTATTTT
TRBV4-1	NA	NA	TRBJ2-3	CASSQDLETPVSTDTQYF	TGCGCCAGCAGCCAAGATTTGGAGACTCCGGTGAGCACAGATACGCAGTATTTT
TRBV6-5	NA	once	TRBJ2-5	CASSFTSGLSQTQYF	TGTGCCAGCAGTTTCACCTCAGGGCTATCTCAGACCCAGTACTTC
TRBV7-2	TRBD1	NA	TRBJ2-7	CASSLGLDRAAVEQYF	TGTGCCAGCAGCTTAGGATTAGACAGGGCAGCGGTGGAGCAGTACTTC
TRBV7-9	TRBD2	NA	TRBJ2-2	CASSTGTRTEPGELFF	TGTGCCAGCAGCACCGGGACTAGAACTGAGCCCGGGGAGCTGTTTTTT
TRBV7-7	NA	NA	TRBJ2-1	CASSKGLLDEQFF	TGTGCTAGCAGCAAAGGGTTACTCGATGAGCAGTTCTTC
TRBV7-6	TRBD2	NA	TRBJ2-5	CASSLEPAGGETQYF	TGTGCCAGCAGCTTAGAGCCTGCGGGAGGGGAGACCCAGTACTTC
TRBV7-9	NA	NA	TRBJ2-5	CASSGGAFQETQYF	TGTGCCAGCAGCGGGGGGGCTTTCCAAGAGACCCAGTACTTC
TRBV5-1	TRBD1	NA	TRBJ1-1	CASSSSGTGGFWGTEAFF	TGCGCCAGCAGCTCTTCCGGGACAGGGGGCTTCTGGGGCACTGAAGCTTTCTTT
TRBV5-1	NA	NA	TRBJ2-5	CASSLSGSGYQETQYF	TGCGCCAGCAGCCTCTCGGGGTCGGGGTACCAAGAGACCCAGTACTTC
TRBV27	NA	NA	TRBJ2-3	CASSFRGSDTQYF	TGTGCCAGCAGTTTCCGGGGCTCAGATACGCAGTATTTT
TRBV11-1	NA	NA	TRBJ2-2	CASSRGQFQTYTGELFF	TGTGCCAGCAGCCGGGGGCAGTTTCAAACCTACACCGGGGAGCTGTTTTTT
TRBV2	NA	once	TRBJ2-5	CASSDSAAQETQYF	TGTGCCAGCAGTGATTCGGCAGCTCAGGAGACCCAGTACTTC
TRBV5-1	NA	NA	TRBJ2-5	CASSLAIDVGRQETQYF	TGCGCCAGCAGCTTGGCCATTGACGTGGGGAGACAAGAGACCCAGTACTTC
TRBV21-1	NA	NA	TRBJ2-7	CASSPAGDYEQYF	TGTGCCAGCTCCCCCGCGGGAGACTACGAGCAGTACTTC
TRBV6-1	TRBD1	few	TRBJ2-5	CASTPTGMRSETQYF	TGTGCCAGCACCCCGACAGGGATGCGATCGGAGACCCAGTACTTC
TRBV5-6	NA	NA	TRBJ1-1	CASSLGRMGDTEAFF	TGTGCCAGCAGCTTGGGGAGAATGGGGGACACTGAAGCTTTCTTT
TRBV6-1	NA	NA	TRBJ1-6	CASSDTKMGGYNSPLHF	TGTGCCAGCAGTGATACAAAAATGGGGGGGTATAATTCACCCCTCCACTTT
TRBV4-2	TRBD1	NA	TRBJ2-3	CASSSGQGSTDTQYF	TGTGCCAGCAGCTCGGGACAGGGGAGCACAGATACGCAGTATTTT
TRBV7-6	NA	NA	TRBJ2-7	CASSSAEGEQYF	TGTGCCAGCAGCTCTGCCGAGGGGGAGCAGTACTTC
TRBV13	NA	NA	TRBJ1-1	CASSQITGNTEAFF	TGTGCCAGCAGCCAAATAACAGGGAACACTGAAGCTTTCTTT
TRBV7-9	NA	NA	TRBJ2-3	CASSRTSRDTQYF	TGTGCCAGCAGTAGGACCTCAAGAGATACGCAGTATTTT
TRBV7-9	TRBD1	NA	TRBJ2-7	CASSARDRDYEQYF	TGTGCCAGCAGCGCCCGGGACAGGGACTACGAGCAGTACTTC
TRBV9	NA	NA	TRBJ2-7	CASSVGGLSSYEQYF	TGTGCCAGCAGCGTAGGAGGACTGAGCTCCTACGAGCAGTACTTC
TRBV27	NA	few	TRBJ2-2	CASSLFDSFTGELFF	TGTGCCAGCAGTTTATTTGACAGTTTCACCGGGGAGCTGTTTTTT
TRBV4-1	NA	NA	TRBJ1-5	CASSQGGFQPQHF	TGCGCCAGCAGCCAAGGGGGGTTTCAGCCCCAGCATTTT
TRBV4-3	NA	NA	TRBJ2-3	CASSQNSGSTDTQYF	TGCGCCAGCAGCCAAAACTCAGGGAGCACAGATACGCAGTATTTT
TRBV19	TRBD2	NA	TRBJ2-7	CASKASGDYEQYF	TGTGCCAGTAAGGCGAGCGGGGACTACGAGCAGTACTTC
TRBV30	TRBD2	NA	TRBJ2-7	CAWSLAGGPSEQYF	TGTGCCTGGAGTCTTGCGGGGGGGCCGAGCGAGCAGTACTTC
TRBV4-2	TRBD1	NA	TRBJ2-7	CASSQRPGQGTNSYEQYF	TGTGCCAGCAGCCAGCGACCGGGACAGGGGACTAACTCCTACGAGCAGTACTTC
TRBV18	NA	NA	TRBJ2-3	CASSLPAGDTQYF	TGTGCCAGCTCACTGCCAGCGGGAGATACGCAGTATTTT
TRBV2	NA	many	TRBJ1-5	CASSETATQPQHF	TGTGCCAGCAGTGAAACAGCTACTCAGCCCCAGCATTTT
TRBV5-8	NA	NA	TRBJ2-1	CASSLTGMLGEQFF	TGTGCCAGCAGCTTGACAGGGATGCTGGGGGAGCAGTTCTTC
TRBV4-1	TRBD1	once	TRBJ2-7	CASSQDGDRGYEQYF	TGCGCCAGCAGCCAAGACGGTGACAGGGGCTACGAGCAGTACTTC
TRBV4-2	TRBD2	NA	TRBJ2-3	CASSQDRGLAFTDTQYF	TGTGCCAGCAGCCAAGACCGAGGACTAGCATTCACAGATACGCAGTATTTT